Below are 22 T cell receptor beta chains sequenced from a single sample in a study of blood T cell repertoires in COVID-19. Clones were read by immunoSEQ multiplex PCR, and TCRdb kept only the in-frame ones, dropping some. Of a few hundred thousand clones in the sample, 80% to 90% are singletons; the top ten hold about 4.5%. The material sequenced was peripheral blood. Receptors originate from a woman in her 40s who had recovered from COVID-19.

The chain employs TRBV29-1 and TRBJ2-2; maybe TRBD1 (6 bases). This CDR3 spans 14 amino acids. Germline CDR1 SQVTM, CDR2 ANQGSEA. V shed 5 bases and J shed 5 bases, with 15 bases lying between them. As DNA, the CDR3 is TGCAGCGTTCGTCGACAGGATCGGACCGGGGAGCTGTTTTTT. This encodes CSVRRQDRTGELFF.

The V gene is TRBV15, the J gene TRBJ2-1; TRBD2 agrees at 10 bases. The CDR3 runs to 13 residues. Germline loops: CDR1 LNHNV, CDR2 YYDKDF (reference sequence). Trimming at V came to 0 bases and at J to 15 bases, leaving 5 bases not matched to a gene. CDR3 coding DNA: TGTGCCACCAGCAGAGATTTAGCGGGAGGTCCGTTCTTC. Residues: CATSRDLAGGPFF. Full variable domain (missing parts from reference TRBV15 and TRBJ2-1): DAMVIQNPRYQVTQFGKPVTLSCSQTLNHNVMYWYQQKSSQAPKLLFHYYDKDFNNEADTPDNFQSRRPNTSFCFLDIRSPGLGDTAMYLCATSRDLAGGPFFGPGTRLTVL.

The chain combines TRBV19 with TRBJ2-3; D unclear. Deletions cut 3 bases from V and 3 bases from J, with 7 bases between. This CDR3 is 13 amino acids long. The germline gives CDR1 LNHDA, CDR2 SQIVND (reference sequence). The CDR3 spells CASSIALTDTQYF. CDR3 coding DNA: TGTGCCAGTAGTATCGCCCTAACAGATACGCAGTATTTT.

V usage is TRBV19 and J usage is TRBJ2-1, with 7 bases fitting TRBD2. CDR3 length: 15 residues. V lost 7 bases to trimming and J lost 6 bases; unmatched junction nucleotides: 12. Per the germline V gene, CDR1 is LNHDA and CDR2 is SQIVND (reference sequence). CDR3 loop: CASTLGREFSNEQFF. DNA of the CDR3: TGTGCCAGTACCCTTGGGCGGGAGTTTTCCAATGAGCAGTTCTTC.

This chain links TRBV7-2 with TRBJ1-2, with D maybe TRBD1 (6 bases). There are 16 residues in the CDR3. Germline V gene lookup returns CDR1 SGHTA and CDR2 FQGNSA. Between the trimmed V and J ends, which lost 2 bases and 6 bases, there was a span of 19 bases. This chain's CDR3 is CASSLFGGQGSNGYTF. The CDR3 bases are TGTGCCAGCAGCTTATTCGGGGGGCAAGGTTCGAATGGCTACACCTTC. Full variable domain (rest looked up from reference TRBV7-2 and TRBJ1-2): GAGVSQSPSNKVTEKGKDVELRCDPISGHTALYWYRQSLGQGLEFLIYFQGNSAPDKSGLPSDRFSAERTGGSVSTLTIQRTQQEDSAVYLCASSLFGGQGSNGYTFGSGTRLTVV.

The J gene is TRBJ1-1, the V gene TRBV11-2, with TRBD1 as a possible D gene (5 bases). This CDR3 comprises 13 residues. Germline V gene sequence: CDR1 SGHAT, CDR2 FQNNGV. Trimming took off 5 bases at V and 0 bases at J, with 7 bases between the two ends. The CDR3 protein is CASSNRMNTEAFF. The CDR3 DNA reads as TGTGCCAGCAGCAACAGGATGAACACTGAAGCTTTCTTT.

The chain employs TRBV11-2 and TRBJ2-7, with 9 bases that match TRBD1. The CDR3 totals 16 residues. J lost 9 bases, V lost 6 bases, and 18 bases had no gene match. CDR1 and CDR2 from the germline V gene are SGHAT and FQNNGV. CDR3 sequence reads: CASSQTTPGQGGRQYV. The DNA of the CDR3 is TGTGCCAGCAGTCAAACTACCCCGGGACAGGGCGGGAGGCAGTACGTC.

The chain carries TRBV5-1 and TRBJ1-4, with TRBD1 matching 7 bases. Losses at the gene ends were 2 bases for V and 8 bases for J; bases not matched to a gene: 6. The CDR3 loop spans 14 amino acids. Germline V CDR1 and CDR2: SGHRS, YFSETQ. In nucleotides, the CDR3 is TGCGCCAGCAGCTTTAGGGGGCCGGGGGAAAAACTGTTTTTT. Translated: CASSFRGPGEKLFF.

The chain employs TRBV10-3 and TRBJ2-1; TRBD1 agrees at 12 bases. The trim removed 5 bases at V and 7 bases at J, leaving 9 bases unmatched. The CDR3 covers 16 residues. Germline CDR1 and CDR2: ENHRY and SYGVKD. CDR3: CAISSEGTGGRNEQFF. CDR3 DNA sequence: TGTGCCATCAGTTCTGAGGGGACAGGGGGCAGGAATGAGCAGTTCTTC.

DNA of the CDR3: TGTGCCACCAGTGGGAGGACAGGGGATCAGCCCCAGCATTTT. It is translated as CATSGRTGDQPQHF. The V and J genes are TRBV24-1 and TRBJ1-5; 9 bases map to TRBD1. J lost 5 bases, V lost 5 bases, and 3 bases had no gene match. The CDR3 is 14 residues long. Germline V gene lookup returns CDR1 KGHDR and CDR2 SFDVKD.

This chain connects TRBV23-1 to TRBJ2-7, with a weak D call TRBD2 (6 bases). TRBV23-1 is noted as an ORF with a role that remains uncertain. Trimming took off 11 bases at V and 0 bases at J, with 20 bases between the two ends. The CDR3 is 15 amino acids. The CDR3 DNA reads TGCGCCTTCTGGAGGGGCAGGGTAAGCTCCTACGAGCAGTACTTC. It encodes CAFWRGRVSSYEQYF.

This chain uses TRBV27 with TRBJ1-1, with TRBD1 matching over 7 bases. The ends lost 6 bases at V and 2 bases at J; junction bases unmatched: 9. Germline CDR1 and CDR2: MNHEY and SMNVEV (reference sequence). The CDR3 is made up of 15 amino acids. Here the CDR3 DNA reads TGTGCCAGCAGGATGACAGGGACGCCAAACACTGAAGCTTTCTTT. Translation gives CASRMTGTPNTEAFF.

The V and J genes are TRBV5-1 and TRBJ2-5, with TRBD2 as a possible D gene (6 bases). Per the germline V gene, CDR1 is SGHRS and CDR2 is YFSETQ. V was trimmed by 6 bases and J by 2 bases, leaving 14 bases between them. CDR3 length: 14 amino acids. In nucleotides, the CDR3 is TGCGCCAGCACCCGAATAGCGGATCAAGAGACCCAGTACTTC. Protein: CASTRIADQETQYF. Full variable domain (outside the CDR3, taken from reference TRBV5-1 and TRBJ2-5): KAGVTQTPRYLIKTRGQQVTLSCSPISGHRSVSWYQQTPGQGLQFLFEYFSETQRNKGNFPGRFSGRQFSNSRSEMNVSTLELGDSALYLCASTRIADQETQYFGPGTRLLVL.

The chain employs TRBV3-1 (or the pseudogene TRBV3-2) and TRBJ2-7; TRBD2 agrees at 8 bases. Per the germline V gene, CDR1 is LGHDT and CDR2 is YNNKEL (reference sequence). This CDR3 comprises 16 residues. V lost 0 bases and J lost 6; bases outside the gene matches: 10. CDR3 sequence (DNA): TGTGCCAGCAGCCAAGATTCTAGCGTTGCGGGGGGCGAGCAGTACTTC. This sequence encodes CASSQDSSVAGGEQYF.

V is TRBV10-2 and J is TRBJ1-6, with D maybe TRBD1 (5 bases). The CDR3 contains 14 residues. Trimming took 0 bases from V and 6 from J, leaving 6 bases between them. Per germline, CDR1 WSHSY and CDR2 SAAADI. The CDR3, as DNA: TGCGCCAGCAGTGAGTCCGGGGGTAATTCACCCCTCCACTTT. As protein: CASSESGGNSPLHF.

CDR3 amino acids: CAIVGQGIRREQFF. The CDR3 DNA reads as TGTGCCATAGTCGGACAGGGCATTCGGCGTGAGCAGTTCTTC. The chain combines TRBV28 with TRBJ2-1, with 8 bases identical to TRBD1. This CDR3 is 14 amino acids long. J lost 9 bases, V lost 10 bases, and 14 bases had no gene match. The germline V gene has CDR1 MDHEN and CDR2 SYDVKM.

V is TRBV27 and J is TRBJ2-7, with 7 bases fitting TRBD2. Per the germline V gene, CDR1 is MNHEY and CDR2 is SMNVEV (reference sequence). CDR3 size: 13 residues. V shed 5 bases and J 4 bases; nucleotides not matched to a gene: 5. Written as DNA, the CDR3 is TGTGCCAGCAGTCCGGGAGGTGGATACGAGCAGTACGTC. This encodes CASSPGGGYEQYV.

The chain uses TRBV18 and TRBJ1-1; TRBD1 might be the D (5 bases). Germline CDR1 KGHSH, CDR2 LQKENI. Trimming removed 5 bases from V and 1 base from J, with 14 bases in between. The length of the CDR3 is 15 residues. CDR3 nucleotide sequence: TGTGCCAGCTCATTAGGCAGGGTAGGGAACACTGAAGCTTTCTTT. This codes for CASSLGRVGNTEAFF.

The chain links TRBV4-3 to TRBJ2-5; D might be TRBD1 (6 bases). The CDR3 spans 15 residues. Between the trimmed V and J ends, which lost 0 bases and 5 bases, there was a span of 13 bases. The germline V gene has CDR1 LGHNA and CDR2 YSLEER. The CDR3 loop reads CASSQDPGETETQYF. CDR3 nucleotides: TGCGCCAGCAGCCAAGACCCAGGGGAGACGGAGACCCAGTACTTC.

The chain is built from TRBV2 and TRBJ1-6; 8 positions agree with TRBD1. Germline trimming cut 6 bases from V and 7 bases from J; bases unmatched to any gene: 5. The CDR3 is 14 amino acids. Germline V gene sequence: CDR1 SNHLY, CDR2 FYNNEI. Here the CDR3 reads CASRRTGYNSPLHF. DNA for the CDR3: TGTGCCAGCAGGAGGACAGGGTACAATTCACCCCTCCACTTT.

The genes are TRBV11-1 and TRBJ1-1; the match to TRBD1 covers 7 bases. CDR3 size: 14 residues. Germline assignment: CDR1 SGHAT and CDR2 FQDESV (reference sequence). J gave up 4 bases and V 5 bases, and 7 bases lay outside the gene matches. DNA for the CDR3: TGTGCCAGCAGCAGCAGACAGGGATCCACTGAAGCTTTCTTT. This gives the protein CASSSRQGSTEAFF.

In nucleotides, the CDR3 is TGTGCCAGCAGCCCCCCCGGTGTCGAGCAGTACGTC. Translated: CASSPPGVEQYV. This sequence joins TRBV3-1 (or the pseudogene TRBV3-2) and TRBJ2-7; D call uncertain. Germline V gene data show CDR1 as LGHDT and CDR2 as YNNKEL (reference sequence). V shed 4 bases and J shed 6 bases, with 10 bases lying between them. The CDR3 spans 12 residues.